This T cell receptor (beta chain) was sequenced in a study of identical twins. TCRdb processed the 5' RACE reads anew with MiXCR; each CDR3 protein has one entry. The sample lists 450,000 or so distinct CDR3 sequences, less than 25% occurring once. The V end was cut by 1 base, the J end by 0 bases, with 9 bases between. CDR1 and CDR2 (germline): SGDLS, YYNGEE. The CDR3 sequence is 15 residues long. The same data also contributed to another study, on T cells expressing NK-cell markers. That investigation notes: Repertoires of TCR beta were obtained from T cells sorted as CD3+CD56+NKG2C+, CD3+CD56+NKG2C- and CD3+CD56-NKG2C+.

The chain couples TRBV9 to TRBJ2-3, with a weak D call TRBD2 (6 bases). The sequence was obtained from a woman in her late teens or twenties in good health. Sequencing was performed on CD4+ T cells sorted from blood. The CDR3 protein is CASSVLASSTDTQYF. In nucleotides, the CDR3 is TGTGCCAGCAGCGTACTAGCGTCTAGCACAGATACGCAGTATTTT. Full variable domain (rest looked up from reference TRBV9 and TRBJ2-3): DSGVTQTPKHLITATGQRVTLRCSPRSGDLSVYWYQQSLDQGLQFLIQYYNGEERAKGNILERFSAQQFPDLHSELNLSSLELGDSALYFCASSVLASSTDTQYFGPGTRLTVL.